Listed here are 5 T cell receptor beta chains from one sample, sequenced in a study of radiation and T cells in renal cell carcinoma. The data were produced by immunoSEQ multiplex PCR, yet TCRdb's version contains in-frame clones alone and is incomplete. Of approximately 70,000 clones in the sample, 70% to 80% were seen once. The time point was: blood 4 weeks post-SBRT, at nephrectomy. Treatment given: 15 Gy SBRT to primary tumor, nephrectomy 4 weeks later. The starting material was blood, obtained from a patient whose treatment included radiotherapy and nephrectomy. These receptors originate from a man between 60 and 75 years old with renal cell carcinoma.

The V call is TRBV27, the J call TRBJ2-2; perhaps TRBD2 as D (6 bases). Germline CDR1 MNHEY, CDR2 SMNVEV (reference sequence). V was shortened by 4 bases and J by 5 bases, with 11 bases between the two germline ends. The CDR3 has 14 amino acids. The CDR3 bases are TGTGCCAGCAGTTGGGGTGGAGGGACCGGGGAGCTGTTTTTT. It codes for CASSWGGGTGELFF.

The chain's CDR3 is CASSLVVSPADTQYF. The CDR3 nucleotides are TGTGCCAGCAGCTTAGTTGTGTCTCCGGCAGATACGCAGTATTTT. The chain joins TRBV11-2 to TRBJ2-3, with no clear D. Germline loops: CDR1 SGHAT, CDR2 FQNNGV. CDR3 length equals 15 residues. V lost 1 base and J 4 bases, leaving 12 bases between the germline ends.

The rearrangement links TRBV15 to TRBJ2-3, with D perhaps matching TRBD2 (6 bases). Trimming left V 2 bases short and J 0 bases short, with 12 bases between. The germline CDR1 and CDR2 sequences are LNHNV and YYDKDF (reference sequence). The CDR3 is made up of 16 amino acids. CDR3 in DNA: TGTGCCACCAGCAGAATAGCGGCTTCTAGCACAGATACGCAGTATTTT. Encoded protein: CATSRIAASSTDTQYF.

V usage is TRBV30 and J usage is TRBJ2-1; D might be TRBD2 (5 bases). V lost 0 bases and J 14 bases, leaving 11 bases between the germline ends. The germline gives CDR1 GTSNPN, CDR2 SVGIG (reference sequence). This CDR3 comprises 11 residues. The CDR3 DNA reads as TGTGCCTGGAGTGTAGGAACTAGGGAGTTCTTC. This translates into CAWSVGTREFF.

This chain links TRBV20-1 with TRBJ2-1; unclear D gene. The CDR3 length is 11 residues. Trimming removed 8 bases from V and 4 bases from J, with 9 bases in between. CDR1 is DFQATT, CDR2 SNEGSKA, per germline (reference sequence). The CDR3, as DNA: TGCAGTCCGTCTAAGTACAATGAGCAGTTCTTC. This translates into CSPSKYNEQFF.